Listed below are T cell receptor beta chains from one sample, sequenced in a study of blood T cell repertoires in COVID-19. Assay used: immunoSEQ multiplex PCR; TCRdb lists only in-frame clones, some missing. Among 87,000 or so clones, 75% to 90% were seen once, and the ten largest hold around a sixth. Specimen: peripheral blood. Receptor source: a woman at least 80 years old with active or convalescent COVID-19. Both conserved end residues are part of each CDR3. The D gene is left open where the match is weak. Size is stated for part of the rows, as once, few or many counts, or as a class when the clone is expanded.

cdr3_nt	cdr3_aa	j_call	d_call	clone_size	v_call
TGTGCCAGCAGCCCCAGCTCCTACAATGAGCAGTTCTTC	CASSPSSYNEQFF	TRBJ2-1	.	.	TRBV11-2
TGTGCCAGCAGCGTGGAAGGGGGGGGCACTGAAGCTTTCTTT	CASSVEGGGTEAFF	TRBJ1-1	.	.	TRBV9
TGTGCCAGCAGTGAGGGACTAGGGATCGCAGATACGCAGTATTTT	CASSEGLGIADTQYF	TRBJ2-3	TRBD2	.	TRBV2
TGTGCCAGCAGCCCGACGGGAGGCGGAGATACGCAGTATTTT	CASSPTGGGDTQYF	TRBJ2-3	TRBD2	.	TRBV6-2/TRBV6-3
TGCGCCAGCAGTATAGAGACAGGGGTGGGCACTGAAGCTTTCTTT	CASSIETGVGTEAFF	TRBJ1-1	TRBD1	.	TRBV5-1
TGTGCCAGCAGCTTGAACAGGGATGAAAAACTGTTTTTT	CASSLNRDEKLFF	TRBJ1-4	.	.	TRBV5-4
TGCGCCAGCAGCCAAGGGACATCACCATACAATGAGCAGTTCTTC	CASSQGTSPYNEQFF	TRBJ2-1	.	once	TRBV4-3
TGTGCCAGCAGCGTAGATAACTCTGGAAACACCATATATTTT	CASSVDNSGNTIYF	TRBJ1-3	.	.	TRBV9
TGTGCCAGCAGCCAAGTAATCCACGGGAATGAAAAACTGTTTTTT	CASSQVIHGNEKLFF	TRBJ1-4	.	.	TRBV3-1/TRBV3-2
TGCGCCAGCAGCGCTACTAGCGGGGGGCTCAATGAGCAGTTCTTC	CASSATSGGLNEQFF	TRBJ2-1	TRBD2	.	TRBV5-1
TGTGCCAGCAGTTACTTCACGCTAGCGGAGGGGCGCAGGGAGCAGTTCTTC	CASSYFTLAEGRREQFF	TRBJ2-1	TRBD2	once	TRBV6-2/TRBV6-3
TGTGCCAGCAGGCTGCGGGCTAATGAAAAACTGTTTTTT	CASRLRANEKLFF	TRBJ1-4	.	.	TRBV12-3/TRBV12-4
TGTGCCACCGGAGGGACAGGGGGCTTTTTAAACACCATATATTTT	CATGGTGGFLNTIYF	TRBJ1-3	TRBD1	.	TRBV2
TGTGCCAGCAGCCAAGATATCGGGGTTAATCAGCCCCAGCATTTT	CASSQDIGVNQPQHF	TRBJ1-5	.	.	TRBV4-2
TGTGCCAGCAGCCGACAGGGTTATAAGTCCTACGAGCAGTACTTC	CASSRQGYKSYEQYF	TRBJ2-7	TRBD1	few	TRBV5-4
TGTGCCAGCAGCCTTGACAGGCTAGAAGCTTTCTTT	CASSLDRLEAFF	TRBJ1-1	.	once	TRBV5-4
TGTGCCAGCAGCTTAGAACAGGTCTATAATTCACCCCTCCACTTT	CASSLEQVYNSPLHF	TRBJ1-6	.	once	TRBV7-8
TGTGCCAGCAGCGAGAATAGCGGGGGGGCTTGGGATACGCAGTATTTT	CASSENSGGAWDTQYF	TRBJ2-3	TRBD2	.	TRBV7-2
TGCGCCAGCAGCTTCGGTAGCGGGGGGAAAGAGACCCAGTACTTC	CASSFGSGGKETQYF	TRBJ2-5	TRBD2	.	TRBV5-1
TGTGCCAGCAGCCTGGGACAGAACACTGAAGCTTTCTTT	CASSLGQNTEAFF	TRBJ1-1	.	.	TRBV7-3
TGTGCCAGTAGTTTACTTGGAGCGGGGAGCACAGATACGCAGTATTTT	CASSLLGAGSTDTQYF	TRBJ2-3	TRBD2	.	TRBV19
TGTGCCACCAGCAGGGACTGGGGGCTAAATCAGCCCCAGCATTTT	CATSRDWGLNQPQHF	TRBJ1-5	.	.	TRBV15
TGTGCCAGCAGTACCCTAGGTAGCGGCAATGAGCAGTTCTTC	CASSTLGSGNEQFF	TRBJ2-1	.	.	TRBV25-1
TGCAGCGTTGAGGAGGGTACCGGAGATACGCAGTATTTT	CSVEEGTGDTQYF	TRBJ2-3	.	.	TRBV29-1
TGTGCCAGCAGCCAAGAGACAGGGAGTTCACCCCTCCACTTT	CASSQETGSSPLHF	TRBJ1-6	TRBD1	.	TRBV14
TGTGCCAGCAGTTTATCCTCGACAGTCTATGGCTACACCTTC	CASSLSSTVYGYTF	TRBJ1-2	.	.	TRBV27
TGTGCCAGCAGACAGGGACAGGGAACCGGGGAGCTGTTTTTT	CASRQGQGTGELFF	TRBJ2-2	TRBD1	.	TRBV7-9
TGTGCCAGCAGCTTTCAAGGAGAGTCCTACGAGCAGTACTTC	CASSFQGESYEQYF	TRBJ2-7	.	.	TRBV7-2
TGCAGCGTGACGCAGGGCGCCAACTCTGGAAACACCATATATTTT	CSVTQGANSGNTIYF	TRBJ1-3	.	.	TRBV29-1
TGTGCCAGCAGCTTAGCGGGGAGAGCGGACAATGAGCAGTTCTTC	CASSLAGRADNEQFF	TRBJ2-1	TRBD2	.	TRBV5-4
TGTGCCAGCAGGGGTTGGGACAGAGCCTTTTCACCCCTCCACTTT	CASRGWDRAFSPLHF	TRBJ1-6	TRBD1	.	TRBV28
TGTGCCAGCAGCCTCAGGGTGTCGGACAACTATAAGGGCTACACCTTC	CASSLRVSDNYKGYTF	TRBJ1-2	.	.	TRBV3-1/TRBV3-2
TGTGCCAGCTCACCACCGTTGACAGGGGTAAACACCATATATTTT	CASSPPLTGVNTIYF	TRBJ1-3	TRBD1	.	TRBV18
TGTGCCAGCAGTGAGGTAGCGGGAGGTGGATCCTACGAGCAGTACTTC	CASSEVAGGGSYEQYF	TRBJ2-7	TRBD2	few	TRBV28
TGTGCCAGCACCCAGGATGGAGCAGCGGACATTCAGTACTTC	CASTQDGAADIQYF	TRBJ2-4	.	.	TRBV6-5